The TCR beta chain under discussion was sequenced for a study of technical replicates of blood from a few donors. This table comes from immunoSEQ multiplex PCR, and its TCRdb copy is limited to in-frame clones, with some not included. The sample has under 75,000 clones, 90% to 95% seen once; the top ten hold about 4.4%. The V gene lost 6 bases and the J gene lost 5 bases, with 16 bases spanning the gap. Looked up from germline, CDR1 is MNHNS and CDR2 is SASEGT. The CDR3 length is 15 residues. The specimen was PBMCs. This rearrangement joins TRBV6-1 to TRBJ2-2, with unresolved D. The clonotype was recovered from a human donor in good health. Some clones in this sample may be carry-over from other donors' samples. CDR3 loop: CASSLRSIGTGELFF. Here the CDR3 DNA reads TGTGCCAGCAGCCTACGCTCAATTGGTACCGGGGAGCTGTTTTTT.